This TCR beta chain was identified during a study of response to subunit inactivated influenza vaccine. CDR1 is KGHDR and CDR2 is SFDVKD in the germline V gene. CDR3 length: 14 amino acids. With 0 bases removed from V and 1 base from J, the gap between germline ends came to 2 bases. Via MiXCR, TCRdb re-called the RT-PCR reads, giving one row per CDR3 protein. This table holds approximately 170,000 distinct CDR3 sequences, approximately 12% found once. This sample was also put to use in a study of T cells expressing NK-cell markers. That publication notes: Synthesis of TCR beta cDNA relied on 5'RACE template switching carrying UMIs. Beta-chain profiling covered CD3+CD56+NKG2C+, CD3+CD56+NKG2C- and CD3+CD56-NKG2C+ sorted subsets. The authors sequenced eight donors, of whom seven were HCMV-seropositive and one was seronegative. T cells sorted in several experiments were restricted to alpha-beta TCR T cells by an anti-gamma-delta TCR antibody. The leading position in the CD3+CD56-NKG2C+ fraction of four donors also went to these clonotypes.

The sample here was CD8+ T cells sorted from PBMCs, taken approximately 13 days after vaccination. The gene calls are TRBV24-1 and TRBJ2-2; D is undetermined. The source of this sequence is a man between 50 and 59 years old who received an inactivated influenza vaccine. CDR3 coding DNA: TGTGCCACCAGTGATTTGATGAACACCGGGGAGCTGTTTTTT. As protein: CATSDLMNTGELFF.